The subject of this entry is one TCR beta chain. The CDR3 sequence is 14 residues long. V lost 8 bases, J lost 1 base, and 14 bases lay in between. CDR1 is ENHRY and CDR2 is SYGVKD in the germline V gene. Sequencing was performed with immunoSEQ multiplex PCR; in TCRdb, only in-frame clones are kept and a portion is missing. Of 100,000 to 150,000 clones in the sample, 80% to 95% were seen once. This record belongs to a study of control samples from healthy donors and cancer patients. This chain uses TRBV10-3 with TRBJ1-1; D remains unclear. This receptor was taken from a man in his late teens or twenties in good health. Input material: blood. The CDR3 DNA follows: TGTGCCATCCGGGGTGGCGGGCCGAACACTGAAGCTTTCTTT. Its translation: CAIRGGGPNTEAFF.